The present TCR beta chain was sequenced within a study of blood T cell repertoires in COVID-19. Across the whole study: T cells, B-cell-depleted T cells, or PBMCs provided the cDNA or gDNA that served as material.

Membership in each cohort depended on participant-reported clinical history. In the original analysis: Estimation of nucleated cell counts relied on the amplification of reference gene primers. Sequenced by immunoSEQ multiplex PCR; TCRdb stores in-frame clones only, minus some. That table furnishes V, J and clone size, whereas the DNA furnished D and trimming. The sample has 250,000 or so clones, under 95% seen once. This CDR3 is built from 14 residues. The V gene lost 6 bases and the J gene lost 2 bases, with 15 bases spanning the gap. Germline V gives CDR1 SQVTM, CDR2 ANQGSEA. This clonotype was sampled from a man in his forties who had been exposed to COVID-19. V gene TRBV29-1 combines with J gene TRBJ2-3, with a weak D call TRBD2 (5 bases). Sequenced input: PBMCs or T cells enriched from blood (not recorded which). The CDR3 DNA follows: TGCAGCGTGGGAGCCCTGGCCTTCACAGATACGCAGTATTTT. Protein: CSVGALAFTDTQYF.